Listed here are 9 T cell receptor beta chains from one sample, sequenced in a study of technical replicates of blood from a few donors. Assay used: immunoSEQ multiplex PCR; TCRdb lists only in-frame clones, some missing. The sample has 45,000 to 60,000 clones, around 92% seen once. Sequencing was performed on PBMCs. The receptors shown here come from a human donor in good health. Some clones in this sample may be carry-over from other donors' samples.

The chain recombines TRBV7-9 with TRBJ2-7; 10 nucleotides align to TRBD1. Germline V gene lookup returns CDR1 SEHNR and CDR2 FQNEAQ (reference sequence). The V segment lost 7 bases and the J segment 6 bases; nucleotides outside the gene matches: 12. The CDR3 is 15 amino acids. CDR3 in amino acids: CASNVAGGQGSEQYF. In DNA, the CDR3 is TGTGCCAGCAACGTCGCCGGGGGACAGGGGTCCGAGCAGTACTTC.

This rearrangement joins TRBV15 to TRBJ2-3, with TRBD1 identical over 9 bases. CDR3 length equals 15 residues. Germline CDR1 and CDR2: LNHNV and YYDKDF (reference sequence). V lost 3 bases, J lost 4 bases, and 5 bases stayed unmatched. CDR3 DNA sequence: TGTGCCACCAGCAGTGGGGGACAGGGTGCAGATACGCAGTATTTT. This encodes CATSSGGQGADTQYF. The complete variable domain, with remaining parts taken from reference TRBV15 and TRBJ2-3, reads DAMVIQNPRYQVTQFGKPVTLSCSQTLNHNVMYWYQQKSSQAPKLLFHYYDKDFNNEADTPDNFQSRRPNTSFCFLDIRSPGLGDTAMYLCATSSGGQGADTQYFGPGTRLTVL.

This clone has a single count. J is TRBJ2-7 and V is TRBV7-9; TRBD1 matches 9 bases. V lost 5 bases, J lost 1 base, and 6 bases stayed unmatched. The germline V gene has CDR1 SEHNR and CDR2 FQNEAQ (reference sequence). This CDR3 comprises 15 residues. The CDR3 coding sequence is TGTGCCAGCAGCAGTACCGGGACAGGGTCCTACGAGCAGTACTTC. Translation gives CASSSTGTGSYEQYF.

The genes are TRBV19 and TRBJ2-1; 7 bases are a match to TRBD1. Losses at the gene ends were 3 bases for V and 0 bases for J; bases not matched to a gene: 5. This CDR3 is 16 amino acids long. Germline values: CDR1 LNHDA, CDR2 SQIVND (reference sequence). The CDR3 region is CASSIEGASSYNEQFF. CDR3 coding DNA: TGTGCCAGTAGTATTGAGGGGGCTAGCTCCTACAATGAGCAGTTCTTC.

The chain links TRBV6-1 to TRBJ2-1, with 9 bases identical to TRBD2. Unmatched junction bases numbered 19, after V lost 4 bases and J lost 6 bases. The germline V gene encodes CDR1 MNHNS and CDR2 SASEGT. The CDR3 is made up of 19 amino acids. CDR3 nucleotide sequence: TGTGCCAGCAGTGCCCCTAGAGGCGGGGGGGTATCTTCAGGCAATGAGCAGTTCTTC. It specifies CASSAPRGGGVSSGNEQFF.

J is TRBJ2-3 and V is TRBV4-3; D ambiguous. The CDR3 is 15 amino acids. V dropped 0 bases and J dropped 1 base, with 8 bases sitting between them. The germline gives CDR1 LGHNA, CDR2 YSLEER. The CDR3 nucleotides read TGCGCCAGCAGCCAAGAGCGCACCCGCACAGATACGCAGTATTTT. Residues: CASSQERTRTDTQYF.

The chain links TRBV6-1 to TRBJ2-3; 10 bases are shared with TRBD2. There are 18 residues in the CDR3. V lost 2 bases and J lost 6; bases outside the gene matches: 14. Looked up from germline, CDR1 is MNHNS and CDR2 is SASEGT. The CDR3 sequence is CASSERQRSGGAADTQYF. The CDR3 bases are TGTGCCAGCAGTGAAAGACAAAGGAGCGGGGGGGCCGCGGATACGCAGTATTTT.

The J gene is TRBJ1-2, the V gene TRBV4-3; no clear D gene. Germline CDR1 LGHNA, CDR2 YSLEER. Trimming shortened V by 0 bases and J by 8 bases, and 16 bases separated the two germline ends. CDR3 length equals 15 residues. The CDR3 nucleotides are TGCGCCAGCAGCCAAGAATTGCAGTATTTGGGCGGCTACACCTTC. It encodes CASSQELQYLGGYTF.

The rearrangement uses TRBV12-5 and TRBJ2-7; 7 positions agree with TRBD2. The CDR3 runs to 14 residues. V shed 6 bases, J shed 4 bases, and the junction held 9 bases outside the gene matches. The germline gives CDR1 LGHNT, CDR2 FRNRAP. CDR3 DNA: TGTGCTAGTGGCCTGGGAGGGGTAAGTTACGAGCAGTACTTC. Encoded protein: CASGLGGVSYEQYF.